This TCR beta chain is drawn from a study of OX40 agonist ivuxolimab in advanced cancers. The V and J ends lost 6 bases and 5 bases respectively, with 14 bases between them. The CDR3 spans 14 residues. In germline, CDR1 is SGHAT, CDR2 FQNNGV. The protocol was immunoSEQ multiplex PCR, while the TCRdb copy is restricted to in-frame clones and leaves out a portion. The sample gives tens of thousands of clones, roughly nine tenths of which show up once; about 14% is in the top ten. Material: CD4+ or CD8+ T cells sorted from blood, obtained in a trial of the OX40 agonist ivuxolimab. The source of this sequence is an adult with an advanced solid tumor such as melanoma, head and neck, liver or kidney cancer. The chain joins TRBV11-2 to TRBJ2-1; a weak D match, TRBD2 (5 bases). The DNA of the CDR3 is TGTGCCAGCAGAGAAGGGAGAGGTCACAATGAGCAGTTCTTC. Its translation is CASREGRGHNEQFF.